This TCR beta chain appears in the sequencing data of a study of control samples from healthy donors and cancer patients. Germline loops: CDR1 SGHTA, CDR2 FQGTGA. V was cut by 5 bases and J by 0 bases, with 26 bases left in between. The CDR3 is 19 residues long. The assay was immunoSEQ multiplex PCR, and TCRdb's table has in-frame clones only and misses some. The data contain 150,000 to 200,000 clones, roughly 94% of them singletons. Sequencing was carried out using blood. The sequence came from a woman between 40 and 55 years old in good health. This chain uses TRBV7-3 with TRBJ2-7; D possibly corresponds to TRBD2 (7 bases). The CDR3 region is CASSPLPEGGGPSSYEQYF. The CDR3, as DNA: TGTGCCAGCAGCCCCCTACCTGAGGGGGGGGGTCCGAGCTCCTACGAGCAGTACTTC.